Each of the 19 T cell receptor beta chains below was sequenced from the same sample in a study of T cell repertoires in cytomegalovirus infection. One entry per CDR3 protein results from TCRdb running MiXCR on the reads. The profile shows about 260,000 distinct CDR3 sequences, roughly 10% of them singletons. The sample was PBMCs. The source of these receptors is a human donor in good health (CMV status not recorded). Some clones in this sample may be carry-over from other donors' samples.

This clonotype was picked up a small number of times. This chain links TRBV25-1 with TRBJ1-2; no definite D call. Trimming stripped 2 bases from V and 3 bases from J, with 4 bases between. Germline assignment: CDR1 MGHDK and CDR2 SYGVNS. CDR3 size: 12 residues. The DNA of the CDR3 is TGTGCCAGCAGTGAAAGCGACTATGGCTACACCTTC. This sequence encodes CASSESDYGYTF.

This clonotype has just a few counts. The chain couples TRBV5-1 to TRBJ2-1; D perhaps matches TRBD2 (5 bases). The germline CDR1 and CDR2 sequences are SGHRS and YFSETQ. This CDR3 comprises 14 residues. V lost 7 bases and J 3 bases, leaving 14 bases between the germline ends. CDR3: CASPGKISYNEQFF. The DNA for the CDR3 is TGCGCCAGCCCCGGGAAGATTAGCTACAATGAGCAGTTCTTC. Full variable domain (missing parts from reference TRBV5-1 and TRBJ2-1): KAGVTQTPRYLIKTRGQQVTLSCSPISGHRSVSWYQQTPGQGLQFLFEYFSETQRNKGNFPGRFSGRQFSNSRSEMNVSTLELGDSALYLCASPGKISYNEQFFGPGTRLTVL.

In its sample, this clonotype was seen many times. The J gene is TRBJ2-2, the V gene TRBV11-2; D is unresolved. V shed 5 bases and J shed 5 bases, with 15 bases lying between them. This CDR3 is 15 amino acids long. The germline CDR1 and CDR2 sequences are SGHAT and FQNNGV. As DNA, the CDR3 is TGTGCCAGCAGCCCTATGGGTGTACCAACCGGGGAGCTGTTTTTT. Protein: CASSPMGVPTGELFF.

This clonotype has a count of ten or more. This sequence joins TRBV6-6 and TRBJ2-1, with D tentatively TRBD2 (5 bases). V lost 10 bases to trimming and J lost 8 bases, with 18 bases between them. Germline-derived CDR1 and CDR2 are MNHNY and SVGAGI (reference sequence). The CDR3 has 13 amino acids. The CDR3 nucleotides are TGTGCCACCGGAAGCGGAACCCGCTATGAGCAGTTCTTC. Residues: CATGSGTRYEQFF.

This clonotype was seen only a few times. J is TRBJ2-2 and V is TRBV19; 7 bases map to TRBD2. The CDR3 consists of 15 residues. CDR1 is LNHDA and CDR2 is SQIVND in the germline V gene (reference sequence). The J segment lost 0 bases and the V segment lost 5 bases, leaving 3 bases of the junction unmatched. CDR3 sequence: CASSAGVTNTGELFF. The CDR3 region has the DNA TGTGCCAGTAGTGCGGGAGTGACGAACACCGGGGAGCTGTTTTTT.

This clonotype has a handful of counts. The chain combines TRBV27 with TRBJ1-2; D may be TRBD1 (5 bases). Germline CDR1 is MNHEY and CDR2 is SMNVEV (reference sequence). There are 14 residues in the CDR3. V lost 0 bases and J lost 2, with 7 bases in between. The DNA for the CDR3 is TGTGCCAGCAGTTTATCTCGGGGGAACTATGGCTACACCTTC. Protein: CASSLSRGNYGYTF.

Ten or more counts support this clonotype. The V and J genes are TRBV11-2 and TRBJ2-7; 9 nucleotides agree with TRBD2. Germline values: CDR1 SGHAT, CDR2 FQNNGV. V trimming: 4 bases; J trimming: 4 bases; junction bases outside the gene matches: 8. The CDR3 is 15 amino acids. The CDR3 DNA sequence: TGTGCCAGCAGCTCCATAGCGGGAGCGAGATACGAGCAGTACTTC. This gives the protein CASSSIAGARYEQYF.

The V and J genes are TRBV20-1 and TRBJ1-2; D ambiguous. Germline V lookup: CDR1 DFQATT, CDR2 SNEGSKA (reference sequence). This CDR3 has 12 residues. Trimming pared 6 bases from V and 4 bases from J, leaving 12 bases between. CDR3 DNA sequence: TGCAGTGCCGAAGCCGGGAGCTATGGCTACACCTTC. Its translation: CSAEAGSYGYTF.

This clonotype was detected only a few times. The V gene is TRBV7-2, the J gene TRBJ1-2; 8 nucleotides align to TRBD1. This CDR3 has 15 amino acids. Germline V CDR1 and CDR2: SGHTA, FQGNSA. V lost 8 bases, J lost 4 bases, and 12 bases stayed unmatched. CDR3 DNA sequence: TGTGCCAGCCTCTTATTCCCCGGACAGGGCTATGGCTACACCTTC. Its translation: CASLLFPGQGYGYTF.

There are many counts of this clonotype. The rearrangement joins TRBV7-2 to TRBJ1-1; weak D call: TRBD1 (5 bases). Germline-derived CDR1 and CDR2 are SGHTA and FQGNSA. Trimming stripped 1 base from V and 1 base from J, with 16 bases between. This CDR3 contains 17 residues. CDR3 in DNA: TGTGCCAGCAGCTTAGTCATCCCGGGACCGACGAACACTGAAGCTTTCTTT. Translation: CASSLVIPGPTNTEAFF.

This clonotype came up many times. V is TRBV7-2 and J is TRBJ2-1; D is possibly TRBD2 (6 bases). V was shortened by 2 bases and J by 0 bases, with 14 bases between the two germline ends. Germline CDR1 and CDR2: SGHTA and FQGNSA. This CDR3 is 17 amino acids long. The CDR3 loop is CASSLPNLRGSYNEQFF. The CDR3, as DNA: TGTGCCAGCAGCTTACCCAATTTGCGGGGCTCCTACAATGAGCAGTTCTTC.

The sample holds many counts of this clonotype. This rearrangement joins TRBV7-2 to TRBJ2-3; TRBD2 aligns across 11 bases. V was pared by 3 bases and J by 2 bases, with 4 bases of the junction left unmatched. The CDR3 totals 16 residues. From germline, CDR1 is SGHTA and CDR2 FQGNSA. CDR3 in amino acids: CASSLGLAVTTDTQYF. The CDR3 DNA reads as TGTGCCAGCAGCTTGGGACTAGCGGTTACCACAGATACGCAGTATTTT. Full variable domain (remainder filled in from reference TRBV7-2 and TRBJ2-3): GAGVSQSPSNKVTEKGKDVELRCDPISGHTALYWYRQSLGQGLEFLIYFQGNSAPDKSGLPSDRFSAERTGGSVSTLTIQRTQQEDSAVYLCASSLGLAVTTDTQYFGPGTRLTVL.

This clonotype has only a few counts. The chain is built from TRBV4-2 and TRBJ1-1, with a possible D match to TRBD1 (5 bases). CDR1 is LGHNA and CDR2 is YNFKEQ in the germline V gene. V was shortened by 0 bases and J by 7 bases, with 15 bases between the two germline ends. This CDR3 contains 15 residues. The CDR3 sequence: CASSQDPGRSGEAFF. The CDR3 bases are TGTGCCAGCAGCCAAGATCCGGGGCGCAGCGGTGAAGCTTTCTTT.

This clonotype has a handful of counts. The chain couples TRBV28 to TRBJ2-5, with TRBD2 matching over 9 bases. The CDR3 has 18 amino acids. CDR1 is MDHEN, CDR2 SYDVKM, per germline. With 4 bases clipped from V and 6 bases from J, the junction kept 18 bases outside the gene matches. The CDR3 sequence is CASSSHFSGGTQTKTQYF. The DNA for the CDR3 is TGTGCCAGCAGTTCCCACTTCAGCGGGGGGACCCAAACGAAGACCCAGTACTTC.

This rearrangement joins TRBV27 to TRBJ2-2, with D maybe TRBD1 (5 bases). Germline CDR1 MNHEY, CDR2 SMNVEV (reference sequence). V gave up 5 bases and J gave up 7 bases, with 11 bases separating them. The CDR3 is 13 residues long. In DNA form, the CDR3 reads TGTGCCAGCAGTCGACAGAGTATCGGGGAGCTGTTTTTT. Protein: CASSRQSIGELFF.

This chain links TRBV6-2 or TRBV6-3 with TRBJ2-3, with D possibly TRBD2 on 5 matching bases. The CDR3 consists of 16 residues. V was cut by 6 bases and J by 0 bases, with 16 bases left in between. Per the germline V gene, CDR1 is MNHEY and CDR2 is SVGEGT. Here the CDR3 DNA reads TGTGCCAGCAGAACAACTAGTTGGAGGAGCACAGATACGCAGTATTTT. As protein: CASRTTSWRSTDTQYF.

The chain uses TRBV20-1 and TRBJ1-3, with D tentatively TRBD1 (5 bases). The CDR3 length is 14 residues. The germline V and J ends were trimmed by 1 base and 2 bases, with 9 bases remaining between them. The germline gives CDR1 DFQATT, CDR2 SNEGSKA (reference sequence). CDR3 loop: CSARGRGAGNTIYF. CDR3 bases: TGCAGTGCTAGAGGTCGGGGGGCTGGAAACACCATATATTTT.

There are a few counts of this clonotype. The chain has TRBV7-2 and TRBJ2-1; D is uncertain. Germline V gives CDR1 SGHTA, CDR2 FQGNSA. This CDR3 has 16 residues. V shed 5 bases and J shed 5 bases, with 19 bases lying between them. This chain's CDR3 is CASSPYSRVGNNEQFF. DNA of the CDR3: TGTGCCAGCAGCCCTTATAGTAGGGTAGGGAACAATGAGCAGTTCTTC.

At least ten counts were recorded for this clonotype. The rearrangement uses TRBV4-3 and TRBJ1-4; D ambiguous. V was pared by 0 bases and J by 5 bases, with 10 bases between. The CDR3 covers 15 residues. Germline lookup yields CDR1 LGHNA and CDR2 YSLEER. CDR3 region: CASSQEGRSNEKLFF. CDR3 in DNA: TGCGCCAGCAGCCAAGAAGGGAGATCGAATGAAAAACTGTTTTTT.